Sequencing of this T cell receptor beta chain was carried out in a study of blood T cell repertoires in COVID-19. Study at large: From the United States, Italy and Spain came samples of acute and convalescent COVID-19. In each case, the material was cDNA or gDNA derived from T cells, B-cell-depleted T cells, or PBMCs.

Seattle participants joined during active infection and were tracked over time. Per the study methods: Scientists estimated how many nucleated cells there were by amplifying reference gene primers. Clones were read by immunoSEQ multiplex PCR, and TCRdb kept only the in-frame ones, dropping some. Clonal size and the V and J genes are those of that table, whereas D and trimming came from the DNA. The sample has approximately 300,000 clones, about 80% seen once; the top ten hold 15% to 18%. The V gene's germline CDR1 is MNHNS and CDR2 SASEGT. The V gene end was trimmed by 0 bases and the J gene end by 5 bases; junction bases not matched to a gene: 7. The CDR3 runs to 16 residues. This clone has just one count.

This TCR was recovered from a person aged 65 to 85 with COVID-19, enrolled during active disease. The chain employs TRBV6-1 and TRBJ2-4; 7 bases line up with TRBD1. The sample comprised peripheral blood. The CDR3 reads CASSEALRQGQNIQYF. For the CDR3, the DNA is TGTGCCAGCAGTGAAGCGTTGAGACAGGGTCAAAACATTCAGTACTTC.